This entry lists 8 T cell receptor beta chains sequenced from one sample in a study of blood T cell repertoires in COVID-19. Generated by immunoSEQ multiplex PCR, the TCRdb table keeps only in-frame clones and is missing some. The repertoire holds approximately 270,000 clones, with 80% to 90% as singletons. The sequenced sample consisted of peripheral blood. These receptors all stem from a woman aged 70-85 years with acute or convalescent COVID-19.

The chain combines TRBV3-1 (or the pseudogene TRBV3-2) with TRBJ2-5, with TRBD2 matching 7 bases. Trimming removed 0 bases from V and 5 bases from J; junction bases left unmatched: 12. From germline, CDR1 is LGHDT and CDR2 YNNKEL (reference sequence). The CDR3 is 17 amino acids. In DNA, the CDR3 is TGTGCCAGCAGCCAAGAAAGGCTAGCAGGGCGGGGGGAGACCCAGTACTTC. Residues: CASSQERLAGRGETQYF.

The rearrangement links TRBV5-1 to TRBJ2-1, with 11 positions matching TRBD1. CDR3 length: 16 amino acids. Germline assignment: CDR1 SGHRS and CDR2 YFSETQ. Losses at the gene ends were 0 bases for V and 2 bases for J; bases not matched to a gene: 1. The CDR3 DNA is TGCGCCAGCAGCTTGGGGACAGGGGGCGCCTACAATGAGCAGTTCTTC. It is translated as CASSLGTGGAYNEQFF.

V usage is TRBV9 and J usage is TRBJ1-5; 8 nucleotides align to TRBD1. The germline V gene encodes CDR1 SGDLS and CDR2 YYNGEE. The CDR3 loop spans 14 amino acids. The junction had 3 bases not matched to a gene; V was cut back by 3 bases and J by 4 bases. The CDR3 DNA sequence: TGTGCCAGCAGCGGGGGACAGGCTAATCAGCCCCAGCATTTT. Amino acids: CASSGGQANQPQHF.

This sequence joins TRBV19 and TRBJ2-7; no definite D call. The CDR3 has 12 amino acids. Trimming removed 7 bases from V and 1 base from J, with 8 bases in between. The germline gives CDR1 LNHDA, CDR2 SQIVND (reference sequence). The CDR3 nucleotides read TGTGCCAGTAAGAGCAGGTCCTACGAGCAGTACTTC. This gives the protein CASKSRSYEQYF.

The genes are TRBV19 and TRBJ2-5; the match to TRBD2 covers 9 bases. This CDR3 has 14 residues. V was pared by 4 bases and J by 3 bases, with 3 bases of the junction left unmatched. Per germline, CDR1 LNHDA and CDR2 SQIVND (reference sequence). CDR3 region: CASSTTSGEETQYF. As DNA, the CDR3 is TGTGCCAGTAGTACGACTAGCGGAGAAGAGACCCAGTACTTC.

This clone occurred a few times. CDR3 sequence: CASSLAILGLAAYNEQFF. For the CDR3, the DNA is TGCGCCAGCAGCTTGGCAATCCTCGGGCTAGCGGCCTACAATGAGCAGTTCTTC. The chain employs TRBV5-1 and TRBJ2-1; 7 positions agree with TRBD2. V shed 0 bases, J shed 2 bases, and the junction held 11 bases outside the gene matches. Germline-derived CDR1 and CDR2 are SGHRS and YFSETQ. This CDR3 has 18 residues.

This clone has just one count. The V and J genes are TRBV2 and TRBJ1-4; 11 bases map to TRBD1. The germline gives CDR1 SNHLY, CDR2 FYNNEI. CDR3 length equals 13 residues. After removal of 11 bases from V and 6 bases from J, the junction contained 5 bases not matched to a gene. The DNA of the CDR3 is TGTGCCGGGGGGACAGGGGGTGATGAAAAACTGTTTTTT. It encodes CAGGTGGDEKLFF.

This rearrangement joins TRBV24-1 to TRBJ2-2; D is unresolved. Trimming cost V 3 bases and J 6 bases, with 10 bases left between them. CDR1 KGHDR and CDR2 SFDVKD come from the germline V gene. The CDR3 runs to 14 residues. CDR3 residues: CATSDPGVAGELFF. The CDR3 nucleotides read TGTGCCACCAGTGATCCGGGTGTTGCCGGGGAGCTGTTTTTT.